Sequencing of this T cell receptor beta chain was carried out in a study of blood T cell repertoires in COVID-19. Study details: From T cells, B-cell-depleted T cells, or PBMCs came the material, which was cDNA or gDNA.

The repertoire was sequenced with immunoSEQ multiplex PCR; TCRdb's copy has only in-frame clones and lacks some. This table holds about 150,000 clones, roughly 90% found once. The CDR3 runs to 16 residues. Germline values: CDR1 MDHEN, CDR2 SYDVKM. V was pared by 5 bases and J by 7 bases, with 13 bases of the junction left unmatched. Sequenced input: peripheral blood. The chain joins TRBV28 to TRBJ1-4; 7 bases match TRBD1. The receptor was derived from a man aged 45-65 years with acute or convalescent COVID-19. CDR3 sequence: CASSPPTGRSGEKLFF. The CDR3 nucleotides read TGTGCCAGCAGTCCCCCGACAGGGAGGTCTGGTGAAAAACTGTTTTTT.